The rows below give T cell receptor beta chains drawn from one sample of a study of spatial heterogeneity in lung cancer. One entry per CDR3 protein results from TCRdb running MiXCR on the 5' RACE reads. The table has approximately 21,000 distinct CDR3 sequences, 4.8% seen once. Source: lung tumor tissue, taken at surgery. The source of these receptors is a male donor with early-stage non-small cell lung cancer. CDR3s include the opening cysteine and the closing phenylalanine or tryptophan. A D gene is named only where the DNA matches it firmly. Size values are once, few and many counts, or a class for expanded clones, and some rows have none.

many	TRBV18	TRBJ2-3	.	TGTGCCAGCTCGGGGTCGGAGGGAAGCACAGATACGCAGTATTTT	CASSGSEGSTDTQYF
many	TRBV11-2	TRBJ2-7	TRBD1	TGTGCCAGCAGGAGCCCGGGACAGGGGGCGCGGGAGCAGTACTTC	CASRSPGQGAREQYF
many	TRBV6-5	TRBJ1-4	.	TGTGCCAGCAGTTACTCGCTGGGGAGGGATGAAAAACTGTTTTTT	CASSYSLGRDEKLFF
many	TRBV27	TRBJ1-2	.	TGTGCCAGCAGCCCGGGACGAGCGCCCTATGGCTACACCTTC	CASSPGRAPYGYTF
many	TRBV5-1	TRBJ2-7	.	TGCGCCAGCAGCTTGCGGGACTCGGGCGACGAGCAGTACTTC	CASSLRDSGDEQYF
many	TRBV28	TRBJ1-5	.	TGTGCCAGCAGTTTAAAAGGGGTCGGCAATCAGCCCCAGCATTTT	CASSLKGVGNQPQHF
many	TRBV28	TRBJ1-2	.	TGTGCCAGCACCCCCGCGGGGAGCTATGGCTACACCTTC	CASTPAGSYGYTF
many	TRBV13	TRBJ2-1	TRBD1	TGTGCCAGCAGCTTAAGGACAGGGGACCACAATGAGCAGTTCTTC	CASSLRTGDHNEQFF
many	TRBV5-6	TRBJ2-1	.	TGTGCCAGCAGCTTTAGCGCCACCTCCTACAATGAGCAGTTCTTC	CASSFSATSYNEQFF
many	TRBV2	TRBJ2-7	.	TGTGCCAGCAGTGCCCCCCCCTACGAGCAGTACTTC	CASSAPPYEQYF
medium-sized	TRBV28	TRBJ2-5	TRBD1	TGTGCCAGCAGAAGGGACAGCAAAGAGACCCAGTACTTC	CASRRDSKETQYF
many	TRBV20-1	TRBJ2-1	.	TGCAGTGCTAGGACCCCTGCGGGCTCTTTCTTC	CSARTPAGSFF
many	TRBV6-1	TRBJ1-1	.	TGTGCCAGCACCGCGCTGAACATGAACACTGAAGCTTTCTTT	CASTALNMNTEAFF
few	TRBV11-2	TRBJ2-1	TRBD2	TGTGCCAGCAGCGCCGGACTAGAAATTAGCAATGAGCAGTTCTTC	CASSAGLEISNEQFF
many	TRBV6-2/TRBV6-3	TRBJ2-1	.	TGTGCCAGCACCTCCTACGGGTCTTTGGAAAATGAGCAGTTCTTC	CASTSYGSLENEQFF
.	TRBV5-1	TRBJ2-7	.	TGCGCCAGCAGCTTGGAGGGCAGCGAAAGCTCCTACGAGCAGTACTTC	CASSLEGSESSYEQYF
many	TRBV15	TRBJ2-5	.	TGTGCCACCAGCAGAGATCTCCTCTTGGAGAGGGGAGAGACCCAGTACTTC	CATSRDLLLERGETQYF
few	TRBV4-2	TRBJ1-6	.	TGTGCCAGCAGCCAAGGTTTCCGGGGGGCCGATTCACCCCTCCACTTT	CASSQGFRGADSPLHF
many	TRBV7-2	TRBJ2-2	.	TGTGCCAGCAGCTTAGAAGGCCCCACCGGGGAGCTGTTTTTT	CASSLEGPTGELFF
many	TRBV28	TRBJ1-5	TRBD1	TGTGCCAGCAGTTTGGGGGCAGGGGGCAGTCAGCCCCAGCATTTT	CASSLGAGGSQPQHF
few	TRBV5-1	TRBJ2-7	.	TGCGCCAGCAGCCCGCTTCCTCAAACCTACGAGCAGTACTTC	CASSPLPQTYEQYF
many	TRBV5-1	TRBJ2-1	TRBD2	TGCGCCAGCAGCTTGGGGTGGCTCGGGAGGCCCCCCTACAATGAGCAGTTCTTC	CASSLGWLGRPPYNEQFF
many	TRBV29-1	TRBJ2-3	TRBD1	TGCAGCGTTGATCGACAGGGAAGCGCAGATACGCAGTATTTT	CSVDRQGSADTQYF
many	TRBV28	TRBJ1-1	.	TGTGCCAGCAGTTCCCCCTCGGGCGGGGGAACTGAAGCTTTCTTT	CASSSPSGGGTEAFF